A single T cell receptor beta chain is shown here with its context. There is no known antigen for this receptor. Base qualities are not provided; no much larger clone lies one nucleotide away. These data originate in a study of cytotoxic CD8 clonotypes in ibrutinib-treated CLL (dated by TCRdb to about 2021). Looking at the study overall: In this cohort, about 15 patients were treatment-naive and approximately 10 were relapsed/refractory, while roughly 18 had unmutated IGHV. Cryopreserved peripheral blood mononuclear cells were collected before treatment, at response, and at either disease progression or sustained remission. An average of 255,043 productive templates and 94,082 productive rearrangements was obtained per sample. Responses were partial in around 24 patients and complete in 2; after median approximately 67 months follow-up, around 15 stayed in remission and roughly twelve progressed. Of the 86 participants in the trial, about two dozen had longitudinal samples available. The response samples were drawn at a median of roughly twelve months into treatment, with a range of roughly 6 to 36 months.

A MiSeq instrument was used for deep resolution sequencing, which targeted depths ranging from 1 in 1 million up to 1 in 200,000 T cells, with coverage averaging 10x for each clonotype. The immunoSEQ hsTCRB Kit was used to generate TCR beta libraries. Under the source paper's analysis protocol: The data were analyzed with ImmunoSEQ Analyzer and ImmunoSEQ Data Assistant, and V, D and J gene assignments followed IMGT definitions. Clonality was computed as one minus normalized Shannon entropy of productive rearrangement frequencies, ranging from 0 to 1. Only overrepresented clonotypes making up at least 0.05% of the repertoire of each patient were included in the public clonotype analysis. About 13 age-matched healthy donor repertoires from immuneACCESS were used as controls for clonality. Sourced from immuneACCESS, this table was stored by TCRdb with only in-frame sequences that have V and J called. A share of the clones is absent; for the studies checked, an unresolved V gene accounts for under half, and the remainder has no known explanation. The D gene and trimming were derived from the DNA, and the V and J assignments and clone size from that table. The sample data list around 300,000 clones, and about 77% of these were observed just once. The ten largest clones take up over 5.5% of the sample.

From the germline V gene, CDR1 is SGHRS and CDR2 is YFSETQ. Inclusive of the bounding cysteine and phenylalanine, the CDR3 is 15 residues long. Solely the CDR3 DNA is kept, with 45 bases framed from the first base. V loses 3 bases, J loses 2 bases, and the germline ends lie 14 bases apart. The paper's findings and limits, for the study overall: Lymph node repertoires were not examined, and the timing of sampling was not matched between patients in sustained remission and those whose disease progressed. Public clonotypes were rare and either contracted or stayed stable during treatment, and the rise in clonality at ibrutinib response reflected the expansion of private clonotypes. At baseline, clonality was higher than in age-matched healthy donors and showed a strong correlation with circulating CD8+ T-cell counts. An increase in clonality was observed at ibrutinib response, with clonality remaining stable during sustained remission and falling back toward baseline at progression.

For TCR beta library preparation, roughly 2 micrograms of genomic DNA were extracted from the cryopreserved PBMCs. Longitudinal blood samples from CLL patients receiving ibrutinib monotherapy were subjected to high-throughput TCR beta sequencing. The patients were enrolled in a single-center, open-label phase 2 trial of ibrutinib monotherapy. This clonotype was sampled from a human donor with chronic lymphocytic leukemia. Specimen: PBMCs, collected before ibrutinib treatment. This chain is built from TRBV5-1 and TRBJ1-1, with TRBD1 as a weak D call on 6 bases. CDR3 region: CASSSLAGANTEAFF. The nucleotide sequence is TGCGCCAGCAGCTCTCTTGCAGGGGCAAACACTGAAGCTTTCTTT. When the CDR3 is completed using the reference TRBV5-1 and TRBJ1-1 genes on either side, the full variable domain is KAGVTQTPRYLIKTRGQQVTLSCSPISGHRSVSWYQQTPGQGLQFLFEYFSETQRNKGNFPGRFSGRQFSNSRSEMNVSTLELGDSALYLCASSSLAGANTEAFFGQGTRLTVV.